Included here is one T cell receptor beta chain sequence, with context. This CDR3 contains 17 residues. With V trimmed by 4 bases and J by 3 bases, 14 bases remained unmatched. Germline CDR1 reads SSHAT; CDR2 reads FNYEAQ (reference sequence). These data belong to a study of T-cell reconstitution after alpha-beta-depleted transplantation in children. Researchers prepared the TCRbeta library using unique molecular identifiers, the study reports. TCRdb processed the PCR reads anew with MiXCR; each CDR3 protein has one entry. The sample holds roughly 200,000 distinct CDR3 sequences, 8% to 9.5% seen once.

This specimen consisted of PBMCs from the stem cell graft donor, obtained from the stem cell graft. The chain recombines TRBV7-7 with TRBJ1-1, with 7 bases fitting TRBD1. This receptor was taken from a human donor who donated a stem cell graft to a child with acute lymphoblastic leukemia. The CDR3: CASSYPPPRDSYTEAFF. The CDR3 bases are TGTGCCAGCAGCTACCCCCCGCCCCGGGACAGCTACACTGAAGCTTTCTTT.